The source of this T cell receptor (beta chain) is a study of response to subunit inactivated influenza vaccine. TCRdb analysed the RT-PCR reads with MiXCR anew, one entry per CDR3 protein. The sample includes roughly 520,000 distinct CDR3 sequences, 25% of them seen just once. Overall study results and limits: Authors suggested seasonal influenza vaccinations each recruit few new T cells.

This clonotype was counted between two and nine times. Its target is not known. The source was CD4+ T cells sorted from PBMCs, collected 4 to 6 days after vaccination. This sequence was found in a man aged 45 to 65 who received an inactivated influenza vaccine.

CDR3 sequence: CASSLAAEIMNTEAFF. The CDR3, as DNA: TGTGCCAGCAGCTTAGCGGCGGAGATCATGAACACTGAAGCTTTCTTT. The chain links TRBV7-2 to TRBJ1-1; D gene unclear. CDR3 length: 16 residues. CDR1 SGHTA and CDR2 FQGNSA come from the germline V gene. V lost 0 bases, J lost 0 bases, and 11 bases lay in between.